The entry below gives a single T cell receptor (beta chain) sequence along with its context. Its specificity is not known. This entry is derived from a study of Ad26.COV2.S vaccination and SARS-CoV-2 variants. Findings and limits, study-wide: Substantial breadth was reportedly displayed by spike-specific CD8+ and CD4+ T cell responses after vaccination.

Germline CDR1 and CDR2: GTSNPN and SVGIG (reference sequence). Trimming took off 2 bases at V and 0 bases at J, with 12 bases between the two ends. The CDR3 consists of 15 residues. The assay was immunoSEQ multiplex PCR, and TCRdb's table has in-frame clones only and misses some. The sample lists around 320,000 clones; around 86% were seen once. This sample's treatment: 15 to 20 received Ad26.COV2.S at low or high dose, single or two shots; roughly 5 received placebo; per-sample allocation not given. Collection of samples fell on day 63 after the first vaccine or placebo injection. This chain joins TRBV30 and TRBJ2-3; no definite D call. Specimen: peripheral blood, collected in a trial of Ad26.COV2.S vaccine versus placebo. This TCR derives from a person aged 18 to 59 who received the Ad26.COV2.S COVID-19 vaccine or a placebo. The CDR3 DNA sequence: TGTGCCTGGAGTAATAATAGAATCAGCACAGATACGCAGTATTTT. It codes for CAWSNNRISTDTQYF.